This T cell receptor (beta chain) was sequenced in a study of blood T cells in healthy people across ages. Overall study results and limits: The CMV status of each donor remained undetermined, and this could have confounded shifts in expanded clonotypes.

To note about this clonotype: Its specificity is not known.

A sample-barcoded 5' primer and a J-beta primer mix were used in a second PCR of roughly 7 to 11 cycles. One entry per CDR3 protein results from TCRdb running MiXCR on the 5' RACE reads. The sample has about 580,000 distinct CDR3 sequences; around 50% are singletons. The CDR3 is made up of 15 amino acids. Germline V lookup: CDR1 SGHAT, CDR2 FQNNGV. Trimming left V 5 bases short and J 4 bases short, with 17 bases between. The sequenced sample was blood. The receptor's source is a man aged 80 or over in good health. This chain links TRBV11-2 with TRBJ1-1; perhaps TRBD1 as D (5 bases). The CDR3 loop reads CASSRGSGDGTEAFF. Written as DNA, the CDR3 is TGTGCCAGCAGCCGAGGCTCGGGGGACGGCACTGAAGCTTTCTTT.